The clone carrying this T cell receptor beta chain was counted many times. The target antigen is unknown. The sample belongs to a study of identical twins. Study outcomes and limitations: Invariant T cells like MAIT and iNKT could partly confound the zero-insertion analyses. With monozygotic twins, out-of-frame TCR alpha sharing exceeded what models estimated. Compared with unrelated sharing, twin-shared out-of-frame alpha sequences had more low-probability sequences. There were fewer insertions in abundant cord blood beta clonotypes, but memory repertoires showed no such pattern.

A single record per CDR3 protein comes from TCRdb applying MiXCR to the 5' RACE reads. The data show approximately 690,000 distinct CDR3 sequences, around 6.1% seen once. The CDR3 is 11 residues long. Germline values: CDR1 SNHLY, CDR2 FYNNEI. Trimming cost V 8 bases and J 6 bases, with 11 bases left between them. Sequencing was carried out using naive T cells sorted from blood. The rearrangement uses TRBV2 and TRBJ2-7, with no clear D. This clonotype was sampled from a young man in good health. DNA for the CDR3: TGTGCCAGCGGAAGGAATCCCGAGCAGTACGTC. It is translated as CASGRNPEQYV.